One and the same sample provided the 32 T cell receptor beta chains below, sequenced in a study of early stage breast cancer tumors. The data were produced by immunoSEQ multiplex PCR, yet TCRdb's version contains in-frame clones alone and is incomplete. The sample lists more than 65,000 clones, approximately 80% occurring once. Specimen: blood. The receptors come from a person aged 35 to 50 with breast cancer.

The CDR3 loop is CASSPRNRGELNTEAFF. The CDR3 region has the DNA TGTGCCAGCTCACCGAGGAACAGGGGGGAATTAAACACTGAAGCTTTCTTT. The chain is built from TRBV18 and TRBJ1-1, with 8 positions matching TRBD1. The CDR3 extends over 17 amino acids. CDR1 and CDR2 (germline): KGHSH, LQKENI. After removal of 3 bases from V and 2 bases from J, the junction contained 11 bases not matched to a gene. The variable domain in full, completed from reference TRBV18 and TRBJ1-1, reads NAGVMQNPRHLVRRRGQEARLRCSPMKGHSHVYWYRQLPEEGLKFMVYLQKENIIDESGMPKERFSAEFPKEGPSILRIQQVVRGDSAAYFCASSPRNRGELNTEAFFGQGTRLTVV.

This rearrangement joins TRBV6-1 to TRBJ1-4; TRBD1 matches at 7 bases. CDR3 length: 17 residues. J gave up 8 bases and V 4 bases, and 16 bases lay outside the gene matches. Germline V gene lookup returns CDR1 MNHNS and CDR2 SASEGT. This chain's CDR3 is CASSVGQLSLTREKLFF. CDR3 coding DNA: TGTGCCAGCAGTGTGGGACAGCTCTCACTAACTAGGGAAAAACTGTTTTTT.

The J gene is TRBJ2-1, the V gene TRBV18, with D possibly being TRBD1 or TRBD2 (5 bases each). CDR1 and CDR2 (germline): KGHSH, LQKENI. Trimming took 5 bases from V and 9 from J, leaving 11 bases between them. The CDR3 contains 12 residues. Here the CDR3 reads CASSLLGAEQFF. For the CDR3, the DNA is TGTGCCAGCTCATTACTAGGGGCTGAGCAGTTCTTC.

This CDR3 reads CASSQEGTNSGNTIYF. Here the CDR3 DNA reads TGTGCCAGCAGCCAAGAAGGCACAAACTCTGGAAACACCATATATTTT. The chain is built from TRBV4-2 and TRBJ1-3; D uncertain. Germline values: CDR1 LGHNA, CDR2 YNFKEQ. The CDR3 sequence is 16 residues long. Trimming removed 0 bases at V and 0 bases at J, with 9 bases between.

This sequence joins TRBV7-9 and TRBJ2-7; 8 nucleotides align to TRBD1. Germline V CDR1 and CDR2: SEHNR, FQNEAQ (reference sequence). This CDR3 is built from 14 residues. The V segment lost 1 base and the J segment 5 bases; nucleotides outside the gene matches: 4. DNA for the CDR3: TGTGCCAGCAGCTTAGATTCAGGGGGCAACGAGCAGTACTTC. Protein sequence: CASSLDSGGNEQYF.

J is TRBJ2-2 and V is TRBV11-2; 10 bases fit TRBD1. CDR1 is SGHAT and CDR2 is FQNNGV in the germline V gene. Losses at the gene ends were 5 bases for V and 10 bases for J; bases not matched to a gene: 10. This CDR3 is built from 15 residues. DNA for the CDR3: TGTGCCAGCAGCCATAGACAGGGGGCCTCGGAGGAGCTGTTTTTT. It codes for CASSHRQGASEELFF.

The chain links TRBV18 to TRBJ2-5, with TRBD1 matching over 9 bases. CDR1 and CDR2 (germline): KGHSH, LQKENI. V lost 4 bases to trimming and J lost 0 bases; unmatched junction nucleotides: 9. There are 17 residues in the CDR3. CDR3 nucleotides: TGTGCCAGCTCACGACAAGGGACAGGGATTTACCAAGAGACCCAGTACTTC. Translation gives CASSRQGTGIYQETQYF.

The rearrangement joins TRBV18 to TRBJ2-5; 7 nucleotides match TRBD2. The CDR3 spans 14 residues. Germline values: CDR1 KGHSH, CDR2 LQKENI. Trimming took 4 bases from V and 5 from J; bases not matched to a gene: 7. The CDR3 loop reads CASSLASGAETQYF. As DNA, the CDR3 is TGTGCCAGCTCACTGGCTAGCGGTGCGGAGACCCAGTACTTC. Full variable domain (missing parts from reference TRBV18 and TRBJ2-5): NAGVMQNPRHLVRRRGQEARLRCSPMKGHSHVYWYRQLPEEGLKFMVYLQKENIIDESGMPKERFSAEFPKEGPSILRIQQVVRGDSAAYFCASSLASGAETQYFGPGTRLLVL.

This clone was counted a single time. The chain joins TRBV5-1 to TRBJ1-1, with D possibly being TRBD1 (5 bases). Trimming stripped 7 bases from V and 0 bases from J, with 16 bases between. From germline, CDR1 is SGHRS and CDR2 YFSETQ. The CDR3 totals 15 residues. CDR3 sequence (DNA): TGCGCCAGCGGACCGATTGGGGGGATGAACACTGAAGCTTTCTTT. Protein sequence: CASGPIGGMNTEAFF.

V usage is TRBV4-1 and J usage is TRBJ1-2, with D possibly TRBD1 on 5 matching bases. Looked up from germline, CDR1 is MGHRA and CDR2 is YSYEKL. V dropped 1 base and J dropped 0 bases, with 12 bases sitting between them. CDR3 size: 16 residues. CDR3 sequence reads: CASSQATLTANYGYTF. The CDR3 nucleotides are TGCGCCAGCAGCCAAGCTACCCTGACAGCTAACTATGGCTACACCTTC.

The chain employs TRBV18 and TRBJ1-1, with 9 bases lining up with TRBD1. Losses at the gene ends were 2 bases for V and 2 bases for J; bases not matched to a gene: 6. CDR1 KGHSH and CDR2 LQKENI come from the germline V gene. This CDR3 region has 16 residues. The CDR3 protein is CASSPNTGGSNTEAFF. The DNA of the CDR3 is TGTGCCAGCTCACCAAATACAGGGGGCTCAAACACTGAAGCTTTCTTT.

For the CDR3, the DNA is TGTGCCAGCAGCCGGGACTCGGGGGGTCGTGAAGCTTTCTTT. It translates to CASSRDSGGREAFF. This rearrangement joins TRBV14 to TRBJ1-1; maybe TRBD1 (5 bases). The V end lost 4 bases, the J end lost 7 bases, and 16 bases lay between the germline ends. CDR3 size: 14 residues. Looked up from germline, CDR1 is SGHDN and CDR2 is FVKESK. The full variable domain, in which reference TRBV14 and TRBJ1-1 provide the parts outside the CDR3, is EAGVTQFPSHSVIEKGQTVTLRCDPISGHDNLYWYRRVMGKEIKFLLHFVKESKQDESGMPNNRFLAERTGGTYSTLKVQPAELEDSGVYFCASSRDSGGREAFFGQGTRLTVV.

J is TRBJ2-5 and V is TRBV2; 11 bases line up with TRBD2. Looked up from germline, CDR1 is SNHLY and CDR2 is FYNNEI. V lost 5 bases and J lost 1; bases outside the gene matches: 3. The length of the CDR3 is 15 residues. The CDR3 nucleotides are TGTGCCAGCAGTATACTAGCGGGGGTCCAAGAGACCCAGTACTTC. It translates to CASSILAGVQETQYF.

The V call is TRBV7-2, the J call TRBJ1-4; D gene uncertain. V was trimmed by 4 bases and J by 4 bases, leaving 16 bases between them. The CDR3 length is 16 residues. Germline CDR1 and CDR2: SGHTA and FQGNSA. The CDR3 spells CASSSVVGSFNEKLFF. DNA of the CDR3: TGTGCCAGCAGCTCAGTTGTGGGATCGTTTAATGAAAAACTGTTTTTT. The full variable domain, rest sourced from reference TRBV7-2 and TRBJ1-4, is GAGVSQSPSNKVTEKGKDVELRCDPISGHTALYWYRQSLGQGLEFLIYFQGNSAPDKSGLPSDRFSAERTGGSVSTLTIQRTQQEDSAVYLCASSSVVGSFNEKLFFGSGTQLSVL.

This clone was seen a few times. This CDR3 is CASSQQGGSYEQYF. The CDR3 DNA is TGTGCCAGCAGCCAACAGGGGGGCTCCTACGAGCAGTACTTC. The chain uses TRBV7-3 and TRBJ2-7; 8 nucleotides line up with TRBD1. The V segment lost 5 bases and the J segment 0 bases; nucleotides outside the gene matches: 3. Germline loops: CDR1 SGHTA, CDR2 FQGTGA. CDR3 length equals 14 residues.

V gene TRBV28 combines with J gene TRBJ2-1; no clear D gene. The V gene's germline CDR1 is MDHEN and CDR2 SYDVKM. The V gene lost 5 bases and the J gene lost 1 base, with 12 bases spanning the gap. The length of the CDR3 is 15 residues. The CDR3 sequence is CASSQRDLSYNEQFF. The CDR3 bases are TGTGCCAGCAGTCAACGAGATTTGTCCTACAATGAGCAGTTCTTC.

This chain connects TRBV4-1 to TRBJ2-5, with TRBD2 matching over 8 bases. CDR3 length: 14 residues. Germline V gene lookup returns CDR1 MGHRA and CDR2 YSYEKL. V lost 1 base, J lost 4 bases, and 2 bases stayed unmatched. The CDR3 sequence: CASSQGTSGETQYF. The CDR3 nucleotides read TGCGCCAGCAGCCAAGGTACTAGCGGAGAGACCCAGTACTTC.

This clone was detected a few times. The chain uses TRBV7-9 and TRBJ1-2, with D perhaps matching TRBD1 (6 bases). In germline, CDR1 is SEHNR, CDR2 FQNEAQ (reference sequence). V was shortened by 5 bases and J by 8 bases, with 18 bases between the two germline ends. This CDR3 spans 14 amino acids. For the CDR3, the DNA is TGTGCCAGCAGCGGGCGGACAGCCCTCGGCGGCTACACCTTC. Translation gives CASSGRTALGGYTF.

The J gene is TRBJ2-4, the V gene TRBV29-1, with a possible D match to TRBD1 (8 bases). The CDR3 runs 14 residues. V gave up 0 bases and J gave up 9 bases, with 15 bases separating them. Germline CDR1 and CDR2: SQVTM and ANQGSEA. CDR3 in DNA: TGCAGCGTTGAAGATCAACAGGGGGAGGGCATTCAGTACTTC. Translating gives CSVEDQQGEGIQYF.

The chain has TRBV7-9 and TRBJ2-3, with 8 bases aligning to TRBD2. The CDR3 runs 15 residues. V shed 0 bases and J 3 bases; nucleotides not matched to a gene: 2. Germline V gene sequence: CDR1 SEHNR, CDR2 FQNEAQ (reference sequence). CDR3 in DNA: TGTGCCAGCAGCTTAGCAGCTAGCGGGACAGATACGCAGTATTTT. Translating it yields CASSLAASGTDTQYF.

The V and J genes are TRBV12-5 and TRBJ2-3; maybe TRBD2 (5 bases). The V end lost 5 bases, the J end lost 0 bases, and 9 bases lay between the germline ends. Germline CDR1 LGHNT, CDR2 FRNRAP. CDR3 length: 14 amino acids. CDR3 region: CASGPGLSTDTQYF. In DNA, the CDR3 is TGTGCTAGTGGTCCTGGACTGAGCACAGATACGCAGTATTTT.

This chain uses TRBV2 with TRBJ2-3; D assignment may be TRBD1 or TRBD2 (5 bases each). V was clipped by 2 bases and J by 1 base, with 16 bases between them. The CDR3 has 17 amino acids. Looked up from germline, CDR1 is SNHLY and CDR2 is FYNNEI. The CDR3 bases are TGTGCCAGCAGTGAAAGGGAGACAGATTTTCGCACAGATACGCAGTATTTT. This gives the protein CASSERETDFRTDTQYF.

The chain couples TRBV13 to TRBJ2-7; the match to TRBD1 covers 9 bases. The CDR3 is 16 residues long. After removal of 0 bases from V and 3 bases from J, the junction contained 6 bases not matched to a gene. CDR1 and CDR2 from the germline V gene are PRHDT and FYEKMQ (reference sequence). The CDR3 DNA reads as TGTGCCAGCAGCTTAGGCCAGGGGACAGGGAACTACGAGCAGTACTTC. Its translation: CASSLGQGTGNYEQYF.

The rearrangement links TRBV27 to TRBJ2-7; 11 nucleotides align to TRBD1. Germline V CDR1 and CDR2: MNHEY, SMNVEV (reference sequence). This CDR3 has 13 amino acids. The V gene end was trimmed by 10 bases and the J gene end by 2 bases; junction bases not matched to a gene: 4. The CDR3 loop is CATGQGAAYEQYF. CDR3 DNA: TGTGCCACCGGACAGGGGGCTGCCTACGAGCAGTACTTC.

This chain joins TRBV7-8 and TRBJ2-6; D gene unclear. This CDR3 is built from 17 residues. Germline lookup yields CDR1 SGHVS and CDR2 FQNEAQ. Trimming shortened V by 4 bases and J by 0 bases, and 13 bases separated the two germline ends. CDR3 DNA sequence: TGTGCCAGCAGCTCAAACGATTATAGCTCTGGGGCCAACGTCCTGACTTTC. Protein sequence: CASSSNDYSSGANVLTF.

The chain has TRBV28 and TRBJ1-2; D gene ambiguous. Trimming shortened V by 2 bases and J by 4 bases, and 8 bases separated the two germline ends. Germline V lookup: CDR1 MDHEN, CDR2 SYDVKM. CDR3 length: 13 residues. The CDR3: CASSLGEGYGYTF. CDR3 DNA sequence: TGTGCCAGCAGTTTAGGAGAAGGCTATGGCTACACCTTC.

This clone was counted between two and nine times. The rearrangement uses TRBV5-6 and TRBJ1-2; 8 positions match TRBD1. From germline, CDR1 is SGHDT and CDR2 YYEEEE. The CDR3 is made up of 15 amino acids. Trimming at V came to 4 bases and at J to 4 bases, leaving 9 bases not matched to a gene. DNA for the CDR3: TGTGCCAGCAGCCGGGACAGGCCGACGTTCTATGGCTACACCTTC. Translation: CASSRDRPTFYGYTF.

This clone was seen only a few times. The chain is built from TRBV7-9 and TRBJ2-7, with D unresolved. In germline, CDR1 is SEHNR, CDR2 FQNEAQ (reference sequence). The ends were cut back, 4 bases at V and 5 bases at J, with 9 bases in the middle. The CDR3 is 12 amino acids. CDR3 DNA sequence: TGTGCCAGCAGCTCGGGCTACCACGAGCAGTACTTC. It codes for CASSSGYHEQYF.

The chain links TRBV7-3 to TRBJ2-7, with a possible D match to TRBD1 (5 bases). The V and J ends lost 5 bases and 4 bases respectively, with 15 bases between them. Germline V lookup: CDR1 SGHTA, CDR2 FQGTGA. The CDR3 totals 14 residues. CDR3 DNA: TGTGCCAGCAGCCCCCCGACAGAAATATACGAGCAGTACTTC. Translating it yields CASSPPTEIYEQYF. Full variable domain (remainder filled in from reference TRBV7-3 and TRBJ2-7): GAGVSQTPSNKVTEKGKYVELRCDPISGHTALYWYRQSLGQGPEFLIYFQGTGAADDSGLPNDRFFAVRPEGSVSTLKIQRTERGDSAVYLCASSPPTEIYEQYFGPGTRLTVT.

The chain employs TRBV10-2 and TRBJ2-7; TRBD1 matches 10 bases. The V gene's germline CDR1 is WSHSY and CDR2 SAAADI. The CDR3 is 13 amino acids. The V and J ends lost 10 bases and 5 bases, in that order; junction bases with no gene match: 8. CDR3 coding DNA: TGCGCCACTGGGGACAGGGGAGCCGACGAGCAGTACTTC. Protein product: CATGDRGADEQYF.

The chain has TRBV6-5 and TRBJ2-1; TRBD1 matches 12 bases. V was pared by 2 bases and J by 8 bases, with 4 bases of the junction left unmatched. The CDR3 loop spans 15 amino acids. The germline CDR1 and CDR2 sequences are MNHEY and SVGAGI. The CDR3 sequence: CASSYGTGGAYEQFF. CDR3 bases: TGTGCCAGCAGTTACGGGACAGGGGGCGCGTATGAGCAGTTCTTC.

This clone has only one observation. The CDR3 DNA sequence: TGCGCCAGCAGCGTCGCCGGGACAAGGACCTACGAGCAGTACTTC. It translates to CASSVAGTRTYEQYF. The genes are TRBV5-1 and TRBJ2-7, with a possible D match to TRBD1 (6 bases). Germline V gene data show CDR1 as SGHRS and CDR2 as YFSETQ. Trimming removed 4 bases at V and 2 bases at J, with 16 bases between. The CDR3 loop spans 15 amino acids.